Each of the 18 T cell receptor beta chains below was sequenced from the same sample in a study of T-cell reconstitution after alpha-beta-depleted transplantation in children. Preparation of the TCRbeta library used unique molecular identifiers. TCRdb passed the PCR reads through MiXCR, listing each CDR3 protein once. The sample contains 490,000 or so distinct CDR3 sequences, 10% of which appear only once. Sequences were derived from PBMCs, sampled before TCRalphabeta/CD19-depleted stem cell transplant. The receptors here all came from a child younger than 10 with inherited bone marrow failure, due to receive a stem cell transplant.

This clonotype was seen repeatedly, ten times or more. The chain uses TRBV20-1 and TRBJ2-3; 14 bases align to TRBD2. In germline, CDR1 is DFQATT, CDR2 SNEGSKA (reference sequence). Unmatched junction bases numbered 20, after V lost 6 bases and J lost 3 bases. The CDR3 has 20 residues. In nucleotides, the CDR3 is TGCAGTGCCTACCCTTCCGGGACTAGCGGGAGTAATCGGGGGACAGATACGCAGTATTTT. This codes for CSAYPSGTSGSNRGTDTQYF.

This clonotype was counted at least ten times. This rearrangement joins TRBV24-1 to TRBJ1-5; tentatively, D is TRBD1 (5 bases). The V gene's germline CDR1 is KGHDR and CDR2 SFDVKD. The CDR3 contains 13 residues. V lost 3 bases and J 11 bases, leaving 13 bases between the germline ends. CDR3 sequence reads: CATSDPMGDSQHF. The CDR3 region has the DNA TGTGCCACCAGTGATCCAATGGGGGATTCCCAGCATTTT.

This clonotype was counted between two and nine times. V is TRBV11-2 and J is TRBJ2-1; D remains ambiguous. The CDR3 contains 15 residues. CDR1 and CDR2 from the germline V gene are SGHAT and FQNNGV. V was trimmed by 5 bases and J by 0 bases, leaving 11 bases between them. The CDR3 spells CASSGFSHSYNEQFF. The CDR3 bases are TGTGCCAGCAGCGGTTTTAGCCACTCCTACAATGAGCAGTTCTTC.

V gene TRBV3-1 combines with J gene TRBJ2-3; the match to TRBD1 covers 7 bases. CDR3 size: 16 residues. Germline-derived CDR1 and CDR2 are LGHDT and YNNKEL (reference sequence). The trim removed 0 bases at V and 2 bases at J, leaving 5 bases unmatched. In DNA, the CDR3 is TGTGCCAGCAGCCAAGATACGGGACAGCACACAGATACGCAGTATTTT. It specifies CASSQDTGQHTDTQYF.

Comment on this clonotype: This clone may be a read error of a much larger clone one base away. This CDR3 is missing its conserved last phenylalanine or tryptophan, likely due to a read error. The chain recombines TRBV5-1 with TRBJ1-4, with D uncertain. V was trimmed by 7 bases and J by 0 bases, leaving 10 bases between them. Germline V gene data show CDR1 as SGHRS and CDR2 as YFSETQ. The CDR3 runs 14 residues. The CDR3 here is CASGRGSTNEKLFS. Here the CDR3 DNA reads TGCGCCAGCGGACGGGGATCAACTAATGAAAAACTGTTTTCT.

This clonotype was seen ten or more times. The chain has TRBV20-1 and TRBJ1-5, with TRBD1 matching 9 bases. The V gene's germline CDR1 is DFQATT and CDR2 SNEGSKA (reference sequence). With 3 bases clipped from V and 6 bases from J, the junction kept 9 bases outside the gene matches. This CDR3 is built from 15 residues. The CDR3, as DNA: TGCAGTGCTAGCTATACGGGACAGGGTCGTCAGCCCCAGCATTTT. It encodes CSASYTGQGRQPQHF.

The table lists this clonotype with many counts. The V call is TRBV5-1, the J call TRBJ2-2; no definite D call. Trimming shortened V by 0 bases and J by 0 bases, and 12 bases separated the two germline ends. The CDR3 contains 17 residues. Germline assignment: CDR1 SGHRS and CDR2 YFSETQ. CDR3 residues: CASSLDPGIANTGELFF. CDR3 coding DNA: TGCGCCAGCAGCTTGGATCCGGGTATTGCGAACACCGGGGAGCTGTTTTTT.

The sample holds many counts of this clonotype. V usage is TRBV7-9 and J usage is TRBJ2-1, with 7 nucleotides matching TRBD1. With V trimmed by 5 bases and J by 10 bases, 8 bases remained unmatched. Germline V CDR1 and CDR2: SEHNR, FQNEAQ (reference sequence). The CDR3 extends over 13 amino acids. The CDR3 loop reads CASSPTGVSEQFF. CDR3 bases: TGTGCCAGCAGCCCAACAGGGGTCAGCGAGCAGTTCTTC. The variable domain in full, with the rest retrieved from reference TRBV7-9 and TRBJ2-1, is DTGVSQNPRHKITKRGQNVTFRCDPISEHNRLYWYRQTLGQGPEFLTYFQNEAQLEKSRLLSDRFSAERPKGSFSTLEIQRTEQGDSAMYLCASSPTGVSEQFFGPGTRLTVL.

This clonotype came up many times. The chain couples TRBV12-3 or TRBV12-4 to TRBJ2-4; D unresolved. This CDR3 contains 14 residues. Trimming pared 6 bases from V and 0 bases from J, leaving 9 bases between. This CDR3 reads CASSPLLAKNIQYF. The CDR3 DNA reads TGTGCCAGCAGCCCACTCCTAGCCAAAAACATTCAGTACTTC.

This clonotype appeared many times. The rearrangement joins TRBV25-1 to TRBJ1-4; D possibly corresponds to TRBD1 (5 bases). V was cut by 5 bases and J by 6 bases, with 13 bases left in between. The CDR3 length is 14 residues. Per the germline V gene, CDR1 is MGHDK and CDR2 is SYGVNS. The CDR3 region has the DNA TGTGCCAGCAGTAATGTGGGGACGGATGAAAAACTGTTTTTT. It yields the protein CASSNVGTDEKLFF.

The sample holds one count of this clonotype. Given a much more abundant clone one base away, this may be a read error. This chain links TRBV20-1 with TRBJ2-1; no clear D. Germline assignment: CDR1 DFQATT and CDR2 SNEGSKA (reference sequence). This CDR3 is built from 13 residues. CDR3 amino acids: CSANSGAYNEQLF. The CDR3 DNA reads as TGCAGTGCTAACTCCGGCGCTTACAATGAGCAGCTCTTC.

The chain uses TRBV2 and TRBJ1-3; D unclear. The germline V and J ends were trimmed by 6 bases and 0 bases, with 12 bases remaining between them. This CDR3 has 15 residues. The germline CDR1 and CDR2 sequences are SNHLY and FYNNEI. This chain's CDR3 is CASSVAGYSGNTIYF. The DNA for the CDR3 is TGTGCCAGCAGCGTCGCCGGGTACTCTGGAAACACCATATATTTT.

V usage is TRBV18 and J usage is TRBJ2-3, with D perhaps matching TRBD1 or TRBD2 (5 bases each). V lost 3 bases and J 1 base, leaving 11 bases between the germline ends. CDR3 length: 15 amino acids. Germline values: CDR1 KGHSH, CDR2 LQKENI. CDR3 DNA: TGTGCCAGCTCACCTATCGGGGACGGCACAGATACGCAGTATTTT. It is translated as CASSPIGDGTDTQYF.

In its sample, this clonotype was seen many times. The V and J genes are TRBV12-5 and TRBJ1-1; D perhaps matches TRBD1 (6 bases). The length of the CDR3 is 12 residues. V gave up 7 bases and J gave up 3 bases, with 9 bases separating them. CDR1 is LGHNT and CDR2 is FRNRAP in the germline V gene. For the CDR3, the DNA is TGTGCTAGTGTTGAGGGGGACACTGAAGCTTTCTTT. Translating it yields CASVEGDTEAFF.

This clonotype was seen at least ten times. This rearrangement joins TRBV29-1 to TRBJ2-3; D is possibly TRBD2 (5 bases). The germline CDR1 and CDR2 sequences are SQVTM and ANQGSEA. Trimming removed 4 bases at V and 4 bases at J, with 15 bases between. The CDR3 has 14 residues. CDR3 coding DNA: TGCAGCGTTGGGAGTTGGGGAGTGTCAGATACGCAGTATTTT. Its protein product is CSVGSWGVSDTQYF.

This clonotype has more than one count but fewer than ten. The CDR3 nucleotides read TGTGCCACCAGCCGACAGACAGGGAAATACTACAATGAGCAGTTCTTC. As protein: CATSRQTGKYYNEQFF. The chain links TRBV15 to TRBJ2-1; 7 nucleotides match TRBD1. With V trimmed by 5 bases and J by 3 bases, 10 bases remained unmatched. The CDR3 covers 16 residues. Germline V gene lookup returns CDR1 LNHNV and CDR2 YYDKDF (reference sequence).

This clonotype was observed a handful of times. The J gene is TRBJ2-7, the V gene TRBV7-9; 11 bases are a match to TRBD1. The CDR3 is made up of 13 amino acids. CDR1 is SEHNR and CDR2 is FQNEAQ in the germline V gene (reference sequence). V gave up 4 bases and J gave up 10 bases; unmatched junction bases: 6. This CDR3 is CASSSGTGGPQYF. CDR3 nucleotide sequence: TGTGCCAGCAGCTCCGGGACAGGGGGTCCTCAGTACTTC.

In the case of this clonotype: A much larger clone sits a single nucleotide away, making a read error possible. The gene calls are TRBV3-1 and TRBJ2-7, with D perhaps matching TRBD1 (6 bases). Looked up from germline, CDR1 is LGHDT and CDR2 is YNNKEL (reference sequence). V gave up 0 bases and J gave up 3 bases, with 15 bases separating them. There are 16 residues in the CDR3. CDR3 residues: CASSQEFRDTIYEQYF. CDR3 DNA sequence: TGTGCCAGCAGCCAAGAATTTCGGGACACGATCTACGAGCAGTACTTC.